The entry below describes one T cell receptor beta chain. Its antigen is as yet unknown. The authors split each subset's genomic DNA evenly across several immunoSEQ plates. Clones were sequenced by immunoSEQ multiplex PCR, and TCRdb holds only the in-frame ones, with some missing. The sample carries roughly 810,000 clones, approximately 97% recorded once. These data belong to a study of shared clonotypes between healthy human individuals. Study as a whole: Each donor's CD8 memory used one plate, CD8 naive two, each CD4 subset three.

Study results and limitations: It was observed that around 5% of naive CD4 clonotypes were shared across several donors. Generally, naive subsets (rather than memory subsets) showed larger estimated richness.

Naive CD8 cells, CD45RO-negative and positively selected for CCR7, excluded terminally differentiated effector memory CD45RA+ cells. V shed 2 bases, J shed 5 bases, and the junction held 6 bases outside the gene matches. From germline, CDR1 is SGHKS and CDR2 YYEKEE (reference sequence). This CDR3 is built from 14 residues. Sequenced material: naive CD8+ T cells sorted from blood. This TCR came from a young man in good health. The chain joins TRBV5-5 to TRBJ2-7, with 8 bases identical to TRBD1. CDR3 nucleotide sequence: TGTGCCAGCAGCTTTAGCAGGGGGCGGGACGAGCAGTACTTC. Protein: CASSFSRGRDEQYF.